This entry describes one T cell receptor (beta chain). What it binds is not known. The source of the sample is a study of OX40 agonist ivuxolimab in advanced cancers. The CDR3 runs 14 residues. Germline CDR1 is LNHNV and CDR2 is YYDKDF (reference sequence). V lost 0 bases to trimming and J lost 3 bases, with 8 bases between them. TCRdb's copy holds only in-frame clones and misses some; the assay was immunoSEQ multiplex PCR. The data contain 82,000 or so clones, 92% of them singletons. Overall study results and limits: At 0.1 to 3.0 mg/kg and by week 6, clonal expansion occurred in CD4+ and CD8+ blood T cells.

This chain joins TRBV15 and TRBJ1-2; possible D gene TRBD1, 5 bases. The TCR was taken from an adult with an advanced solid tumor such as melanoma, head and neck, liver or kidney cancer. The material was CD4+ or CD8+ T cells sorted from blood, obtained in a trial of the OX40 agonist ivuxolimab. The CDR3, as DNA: TGTGCCACCAGCAGAGAAGGGGTTCACTATGGCTACACCTTC. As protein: CATSREGVHYGYTF.